The table lists the clone carrying this T cell receptor beta chain with a count of one. Its antigen remains unknown. Measured with immunoSEQ multiplex PCR; TCRdb has only the in-frame clones, and not every one. The data hold around 25,000 clones, with around 85% observed a single time. These data come from a study of OX40 agonist ivuxolimab in advanced cancers. Looking at the study overall: The patients' treatment was ivuxolimab, an agonistic anti-OX40 (CD134) antibody. Among those enrolled, mean age was around 55 years (range 23 to 79) and 82.7% were male. At 0.01 to 10 mg/kg, ivuxolimab was administered intravenously to patients every 2 weeks. Whole-study results and caveats: Averaged across samples, CD8+ T cells carried more expanded clones than CD4+ did.

With V trimmed by 3 bases and J by 0 bases, 5 bases remained unmatched. The germline CDR1 and CDR2 sequences are MNHEY and SMNVEV (reference sequence). This CDR3 contains 15 residues. The receptor was isolated from an adult with an advanced solid tumor such as melanoma, head and neck, liver or kidney cancer. The sample here was CD4+ or CD8+ T cells sorted from blood, taken in a trial of the OX40 agonist ivuxolimab. The J gene is TRBJ2-7, the V gene TRBV27, with TRBD1 matching over 7 bases. Written as DNA, the CDR3 is TGTGCCAGCAGTTTCGACAGGGCGAGCTCCTACGAGCAGTACTTC. Translated, it gives CASSFDRASSYEQYF.